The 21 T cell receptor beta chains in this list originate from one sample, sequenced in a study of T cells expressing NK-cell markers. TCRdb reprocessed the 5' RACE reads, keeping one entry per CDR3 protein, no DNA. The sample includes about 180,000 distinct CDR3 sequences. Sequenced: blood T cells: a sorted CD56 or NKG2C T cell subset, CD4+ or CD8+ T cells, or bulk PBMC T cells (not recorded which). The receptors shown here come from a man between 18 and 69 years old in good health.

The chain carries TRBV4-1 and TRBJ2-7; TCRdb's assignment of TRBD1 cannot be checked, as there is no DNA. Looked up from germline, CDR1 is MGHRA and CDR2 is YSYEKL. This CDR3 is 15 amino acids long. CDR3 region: CASSQAGQLGYEQYF.

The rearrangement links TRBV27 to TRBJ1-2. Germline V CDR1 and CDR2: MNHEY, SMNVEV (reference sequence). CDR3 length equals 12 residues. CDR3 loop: CATRIPNYGYTF.

CDR3 sequence: CASSLEPSSYNEQFF. This sequence joins TRBV7-3 and TRBJ2-1. The CDR3 runs to 15 residues. Germline V gene sequence: CDR1 SGHTA, CDR2 FQGTGA.

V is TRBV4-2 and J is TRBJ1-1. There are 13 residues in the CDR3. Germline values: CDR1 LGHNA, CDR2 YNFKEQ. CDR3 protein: CASSRRDNTEAFF.

The CDR3 sequence: CASSDKGGQHFSLAKNIQYF. J is TRBJ2-4 and V is TRBV19; TCRdb calls TRBD2, which cannot be checked without DNA. Looked up from germline, CDR1 is LNHDA and CDR2 is SQIVND (reference sequence). The CDR3 runs 20 residues.

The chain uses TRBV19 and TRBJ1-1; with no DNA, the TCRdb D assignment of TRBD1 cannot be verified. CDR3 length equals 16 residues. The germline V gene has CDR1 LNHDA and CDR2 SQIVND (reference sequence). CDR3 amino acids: CAIDSWGAKGNTEAFF.

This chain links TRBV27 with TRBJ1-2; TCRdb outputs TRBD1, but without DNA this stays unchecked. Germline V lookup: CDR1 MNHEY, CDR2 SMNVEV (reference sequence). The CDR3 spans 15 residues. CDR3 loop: CASRVMTGEGYGYTF.

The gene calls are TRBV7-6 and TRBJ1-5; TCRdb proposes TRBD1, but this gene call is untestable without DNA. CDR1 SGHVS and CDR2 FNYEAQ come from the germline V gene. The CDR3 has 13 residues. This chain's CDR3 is CAGKGGSNQPQHF.

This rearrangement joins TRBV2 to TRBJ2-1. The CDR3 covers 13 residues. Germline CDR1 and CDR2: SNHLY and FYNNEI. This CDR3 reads CASRGAGYNEQFF.

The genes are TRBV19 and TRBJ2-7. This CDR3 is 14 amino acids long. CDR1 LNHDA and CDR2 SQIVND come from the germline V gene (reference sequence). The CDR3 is CASSIELRDYEQYF.

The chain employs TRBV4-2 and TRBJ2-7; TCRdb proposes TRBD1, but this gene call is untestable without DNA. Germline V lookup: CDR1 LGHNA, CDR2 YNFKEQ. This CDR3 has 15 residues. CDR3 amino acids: CASSQDNRGMNEQYF.

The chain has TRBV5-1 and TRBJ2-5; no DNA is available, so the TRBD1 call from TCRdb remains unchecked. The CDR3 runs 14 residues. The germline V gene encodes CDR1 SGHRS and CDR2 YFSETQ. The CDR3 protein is CASSPFDRGGTQYF.

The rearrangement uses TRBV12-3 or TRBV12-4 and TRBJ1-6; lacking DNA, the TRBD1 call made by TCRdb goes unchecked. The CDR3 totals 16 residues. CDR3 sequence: CASSLDGQGANSPLHF.

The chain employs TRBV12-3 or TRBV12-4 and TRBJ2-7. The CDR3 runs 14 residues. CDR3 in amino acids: CASSPSESSYEQYF.

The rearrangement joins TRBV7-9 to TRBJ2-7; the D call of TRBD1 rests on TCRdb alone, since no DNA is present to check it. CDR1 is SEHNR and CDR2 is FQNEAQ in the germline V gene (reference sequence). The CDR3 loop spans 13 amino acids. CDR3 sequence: CASRNPGGDEQYF. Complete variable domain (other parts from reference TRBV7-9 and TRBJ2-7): DTGVSQNPRHKITKRGQNVTFRCDPISEHNRLYWYRQTLGQGPEFLTYFQNEAQLEKSRLLSDRFSAERPKGSFSTLEIQRTEQGDSAMYLCASRNPGGDEQYFGPGTRLTVT.

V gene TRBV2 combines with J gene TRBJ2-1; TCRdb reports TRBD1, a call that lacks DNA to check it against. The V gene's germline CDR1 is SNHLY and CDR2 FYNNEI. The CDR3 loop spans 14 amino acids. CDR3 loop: CASSPGTVLNEQFF.

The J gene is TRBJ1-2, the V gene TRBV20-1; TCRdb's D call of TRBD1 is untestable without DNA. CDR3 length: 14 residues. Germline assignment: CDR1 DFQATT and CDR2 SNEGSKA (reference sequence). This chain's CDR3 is CSARGDRADNGYTF.

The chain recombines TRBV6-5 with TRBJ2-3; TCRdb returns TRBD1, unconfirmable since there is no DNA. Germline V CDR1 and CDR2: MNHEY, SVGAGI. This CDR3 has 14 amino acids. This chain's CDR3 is CASSYSVPWDTQYF.

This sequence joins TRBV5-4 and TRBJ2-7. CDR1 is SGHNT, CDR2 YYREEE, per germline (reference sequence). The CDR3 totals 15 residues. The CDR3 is CASSFGQGSSYEQYF.

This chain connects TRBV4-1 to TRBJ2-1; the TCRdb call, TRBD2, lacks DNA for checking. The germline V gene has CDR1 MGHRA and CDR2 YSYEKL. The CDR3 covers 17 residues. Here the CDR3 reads CASSQEGTSGGINEQFF.

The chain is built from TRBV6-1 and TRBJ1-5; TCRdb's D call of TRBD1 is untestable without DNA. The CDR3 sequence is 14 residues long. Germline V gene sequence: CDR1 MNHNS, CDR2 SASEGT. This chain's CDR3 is CASMEGQVNQPQHF.